These 28 T cell receptor beta chains were sequenced from one sample in a study of cytomegalovirus exposure and HLA in healthy donors. Method: immunoSEQ multiplex PCR; TCRdb's copy keeps in-frame clones and lacks some. In the table there are roughly 170,000 clones, 84% of which are singletons. Sequenced material: PBMCs. All receptors derive from a woman aged 18-29 years in good health and CMV-seropositive.

This clone was seen a handful of times. The chain uses TRBV9 and TRBJ1-6, with D unclear. The CDR3 covers 13 residues. The V gene's germline CDR1 is SGDLS and CDR2 YYNGEE. V was shortened by 0 bases and J by 12 bases, with 10 bases between the two germline ends. The CDR3 DNA reads as TGTGCCAGCAGCGTAGACGGAGACCTACCCCTCCACTTT. Its protein product is CASSVDGDLPLHF. The whole variable domain, remainder taken from reference TRBV9 and TRBJ1-6, is DSGVTQTPKHLITATGQRVTLRCSPRSGDLSVYWYQQSLDQGLQFLIQYYNGEERAKGNILERFSAQQFPDLHSELNLSSLELGDSALYFCASSVDGDLPLHFGNGTRLTVT.

V usage is TRBV11-2 and J usage is TRBJ2-3; 13 nucleotides agree with TRBD2. With 5 bases clipped from V and 1 base from J, the junction kept 3 bases outside the gene matches. The CDR3 is 16 amino acids. Germline CDR1 SGHAT, CDR2 FQNNGV. CDR3 nucleotides: TGTGCCAGCAGCCACGGACTAGCGGGGGGCACAGATACGCAGTATTTT. This codes for CASSHGLAGGTDTQYF.

The V gene is TRBV25-1, the J gene TRBJ1-1, with a weak D call TRBD1 (6 bases). Deletions cut 9 bases from V and 0 bases from J, with 14 bases between. Looked up from germline, CDR1 is MGHDK and CDR2 is SYGVNS. The CDR3 is 14 amino acids. As DNA, the CDR3 is TGTGCCAGTCAGGGGATTGGGATGAACACTGAAGCTTTCTTT. It translates to CASQGIGMNTEAFF.

The genes are TRBV27 and TRBJ1-1; tentative D call: TRBD1 (5 bases). Germline lookup yields CDR1 MNHEY and CDR2 SMNVEV (reference sequence). The CDR3 sequence is 16 residues long. V was clipped by 3 bases and J by 5 bases, with 19 bases between them. The CDR3: CASSFSLVSGGTEAFF. The CDR3 DNA reads TGTGCCAGCAGTTTCTCCCTGGTCTCGGGGGGAACTGAAGCTTTCTTT.

V is TRBV25-1 and J is TRBJ2-1, with D perhaps matching TRBD1 (7 bases). V was clipped by 1 base and J by 8 bases, with 12 bases between them. Germline assignment: CDR1 MGHDK and CDR2 SYGVNS. The CDR3 extends over 14 amino acids. This chain's CDR3 is CASSEWRGHHEQFF. The CDR3 DNA sequence: TGTGCCAGCAGTGAATGGAGGGGGCATCATGAGCAGTTCTTC. Full variable domain (remainder filled in from reference TRBV25-1 and TRBJ2-1): EADIYQTPRYLVIGTGKKITLECSQTMGHDKMYWYQQDPGMELHLIHYSYGVNSTEKGDLSSESTVSRIRTEHFPLTLESARPSHTSQYLCASSEWRGHHEQFFGPGTRLTVL.

Here the CDR3 DNA reads TGTGCCAGCAGCCGGACTAGCGAGACCCAGTACTTC. Its translation is CASSRTSETQYF. The chain uses TRBV6-1 and TRBJ2-5; 8 nucleotides line up with TRBD2. The ends lost 6 bases at V and 5 bases at J; junction bases unmatched: 2. The CDR3 loop spans 12 amino acids. The germline V gene encodes CDR1 MNHNS and CDR2 SASEGT.

The CDR3 loop reads CASSQEASGGALPYEQYF. The CDR3 nucleotides are TGTGCCAGCAGCCAAGAGGCTAGCGGGGGTGCACTACCCTACGAGCAGTACTTC. The chain uses TRBV4-2 and TRBJ2-7; 10 bases align to TRBD2. Germline V gene lookup returns CDR1 LGHNA and CDR2 YNFKEQ. Trimming took 0 bases from V and 2 from J; bases not matched to a gene: 10. The CDR3 runs 18 residues.

The chain joins TRBV5-1 to TRBJ1-5; 8 nucleotides line up with TRBD1. Germline CDR1 SGHRS, CDR2 YFSETQ. The V segment lost 4 bases and the J segment 0 bases; nucleotides outside the gene matches: 3. CDR3 length: 15 amino acids. CDR3 sequence (DNA): TGCGCCAGCAGCCCAGGACAGGGTAGCAATCAGCCCCAGCATTTT. Its protein product is CASSPGQGSNQPQHF.

The chain employs TRBV6-4 and TRBJ2-6, with D perhaps TRBD1 (5 bases). CDR3 length: 17 residues. Germline CDR1 and CDR2: MRHNA and SNTAGT. V lost 6 bases, J lost 3 bases, and 18 bases lay in between. The CDR3 DNA follows: TGTGCCAGCAGCGAAGACGACAGAGTGGATGGGGCCAACGTCCTGACTTTC. Translated, it gives CASSEDDRVDGANVLTF.

The chain carries TRBV7-9 and TRBJ2-7; maybe TRBD1 (6 bases). CDR3 length: 12 residues. V lost 5 bases, J lost 7 bases, and 12 bases lay in between. Germline V CDR1 and CDR2: SEHNR, FQNEAQ (reference sequence). The CDR3 DNA follows: TGTGCCAGCAGCAAAACAGGGTATGAGCAGTACTTC. Translating gives CASSKTGYEQYF.

This chain joins TRBV2 and TRBJ2-3; 8 bases are shared with TRBD1. V lost 5 bases to trimming and J lost 3 bases; unmatched junction nucleotides: 4. The CDR3 length is 14 residues. Germline V CDR1 and CDR2: SNHLY, FYNNEI. Written as DNA, the CDR3 is TGTGCCAGCAGTAGCGGACAGGGAACAGATACGCAGTATTTT. As protein: CASSSGQGTDTQYF.

This rearrangement joins TRBV29-1 to TRBJ1-4; possible D gene TRBD1, 5 bases. Germline V lookup: CDR1 SQVTM, CDR2 ANQGSEA. This CDR3 is built from 12 residues. Trimming removed 7 bases from V and 2 bases from J, with 8 bases in between. CDR3 in DNA: TGCAGCGGGGGGGAGACTAATGAAAAACTGTTTTTT. Translated, it gives CSGGETNEKLFF. The whole variable domain, remainder taken from reference TRBV29-1 and TRBJ1-4, is SAVISQKPSRDICQRGTSLTIQCQVDSQVTMMFWYRQQPGQSLTLIATANQGSEATYESGFVIDKFPISRPNLTFSTLTVSNMSPEDSSIYLCSGGETNEKLFFGSGTQLSVL.

This chain uses TRBV6-1 with TRBJ1-5, with D unresolved. This CDR3 comprises 15 residues. The germline CDR1 and CDR2 sequences are MNHNS and SASEGT. With 4 bases removed from V and 3 bases from J, the gap between germline ends came to 13 bases. The CDR3 sequence is CASSAAGSSNQPQHF. CDR3 nucleotides: TGTGCCAGCAGTGCGGCAGGTTCTTCCAATCAGCCCCAGCATTTT.

The rearrangement links TRBV15 to TRBJ2-7, with TRBD2 as a possible D gene (6 bases). The CDR3 totals 14 residues. Trimming removed 0 bases at V and 5 bases at J, with 11 bases between. Germline V gene lookup returns CDR1 LNHNV and CDR2 YYDKDF (reference sequence). The CDR3 DNA reads as TGTGCCACCAGCAGAGATCGAGGGACTCACGAGCAGTACTTC. It codes for CATSRDRGTHEQYF.

The chain combines TRBV7-8 with TRBJ2-1; the D is unclear. The CDR3 spans 10 residues. The germline gives CDR1 SGHVS, CDR2 FQNEAQ. The V and J ends lost 5 bases and 15 bases respectively, with 11 bases between them. This chain's CDR3 is CASSNVGLFF. The CDR3 DNA reads TGTGCCAGCAGCAACGTCGGTTTGTTCTTC. Combining the CDR3 with reference TRBV7-8 and TRBJ2-1 gives the whole variable domain GAGVSQSPRYKVAKRGQDVALRCDPISGHVSLFWYQQALGQGPEFLTYFQNEAQLDKSGLPSDRFFAERPEGSVSTLKIQRTQQEDSAVYLCASSNVGLFFGPGTRLTVL.

This clone came up once. The gene calls are TRBV4-1 and TRBJ1-4, with D maybe TRBD1 (5 bases). V gave up 5 bases and J gave up 2 bases, with 12 bases separating them. Germline CDR1 MGHRA, CDR2 YSYEKL. The CDR3 loop spans 15 amino acids. The CDR3 sequence: CASSVGHFTNEKLFF. For the CDR3, the DNA is TGCGCCAGCAGCGTGGGGCATTTTACTAATGAAAAACTGTTTTTT.

The chain joins TRBV2 to TRBJ1-4, with TRBD1 matching 10 bases. The CDR3 length is 15 residues. The V segment lost 8 bases and the J segment 8 bases; nucleotides outside the gene matches: 11. Germline assignment: CDR1 SNHLY and CDR2 FYNNEI. This chain's CDR3 is CASGRQGARQEKLFF. DNA of the CDR3: TGTGCCAGCGGCCGACAGGGGGCGAGACAAGAAAAACTGTTTTTT.

The V and J genes are TRBV5-1 and TRBJ2-3; possible D gene TRBD2, 6 bases. V was pared by 0 bases and J by 4 bases, with 9 bases between. The CDR3 runs to 14 residues. Germline loops: CDR1 SGHRS, CDR2 YFSETQ. For the CDR3, the DNA is TGCGCCAGCAGCTTGGGTGGAGGGCCAGATACGCAGTATTTT. It codes for CASSLGGGPDTQYF.

The chain recombines TRBV7-9 with TRBJ1-1; D might be TRBD1 (5 bases). The CDR3 has 14 residues. V was clipped by 3 bases and J by 5 bases, with 13 bases between them. The germline V gene has CDR1 SEHNR and CDR2 FQNEAQ (reference sequence). The CDR3 DNA is TGTGCCAGCAGCTTCCGGGGGTCGGGTACTGAAGCTTTCTTT. It codes for CASSFRGSGTEAFF.

The rearrangement joins TRBV19 to TRBJ2-7, with D perhaps matching TRBD1 (6 bases). The V gene's germline CDR1 is LNHDA and CDR2 SQIVND (reference sequence). V was trimmed by 9 bases and J by 6 bases, leaving 15 bases between them. The CDR3 is made up of 12 amino acids. CDR3 sequence reads: CASQPQGGEQYF. DNA of the CDR3: TGTGCCAGCCAACCACAGGGCGGCGAGCAGTACTTC.

The chain employs TRBV7-9 and TRBJ2-2; TRBD2 matches 8 bases. The V and J ends lost 5 bases and 2 bases, in that order; junction bases with no gene match: 7. This CDR3 has 16 residues. CDR1 is SEHNR, CDR2 FQNEAQ, per germline (reference sequence). Here the CDR3 reads CASSPRGGTNTGELFF. In DNA, the CDR3 is TGTGCCAGCAGCCCACGCGGGGGGACCAACACCGGGGAGCTGTTTTTT.

The chain recombines TRBV28 with TRBJ2-7, with D possibly TRBD1 on 6 matching bases. This CDR3 region has 12 residues. Germline V gives CDR1 MDHEN, CDR2 SYDVKM. With 6 bases removed from V and 8 bases from J, the gap between germline ends came to 14 bases. The CDR3 bases are TGTGCCAGCAGCCTGGGACAAAATCAGCAGTACTTC. Protein: CASSLGQNQQYF.

The CDR3 region has the DNA TGTGCCAGTAGTAGACAGGTTCGCTCTGGAAACACCATATATTTT. This sequence encodes CASSRQVRSGNTIYF. This sequence joins TRBV19 and TRBJ1-3, with D perhaps TRBD1 (6 bases). Germline V gene data show CDR1 as LNHDA and CDR2 as SQIVND (reference sequence). Trimming pared 4 bases from V and 0 bases from J, leaving 10 bases between. The CDR3 sequence is 15 residues long. The whole variable domain, remainder taken from reference TRBV19 and TRBJ1-3, is DGGITQSPKYLFRKEGQNVTLSCEQNLNHDAMYWYRQDPGQGLRLIYYSQIVNDFQKGDIAEGYSVSREKKESFPLTVTSAQKNPTAFYLCASSRQVRSGNTIYFGEGSWLTVV.

Comments on this clone: With a far larger clone one base away, a read error is the likely cause. The chain links TRBV4-3 to TRBJ1-1; 7 nucleotides match TRBD1. The CDR3 is 13 amino acids. J was trimmed by 1 base and V by 5 bases; bases with no gene match: 1. Looked up from germline, CDR1 is LGHNA and CDR2 is YSLEER. The CDR3 spells CASSRTGNTEAFF. In nucleotides, the CDR3 is TGCGCCAGCAGCAGGACAGGGAACACTGAAGCTTTCTTT.

The chain joins TRBV4-1 to TRBJ1-6, with 7 bases that match TRBD1. The ends lost 2 bases at V and 10 bases at J; junction bases unmatched: 8. CDR1 is MGHRA and CDR2 is YSYEKL in the germline V gene. The CDR3 has 15 residues. CDR3 region: CASSQQTGNRSPLHF. The CDR3 nucleotides read TGCGCCAGCAGCCAACAGACAGGGAATAGGTCACCCCTCCACTTT.

The V gene is TRBV28, the J gene TRBJ2-7, with TRBD2 matching 14 bases. With 3 bases clipped from V and 4 bases from J, the junction kept 5 bases outside the gene matches. This CDR3 has 16 residues. CDR1 is MDHEN, CDR2 SYDVKM, per germline. The CDR3 region has the DNA TGTGCCAGCAGTTTGGGACTAGCGGGGGCCAAATACGAGCAGTACTTC. It codes for CASSLGLAGAKYEQYF.

The chain is built from TRBV7-3 and TRBJ2-3, with 7 nucleotides matching TRBD2. The germline V gene encodes CDR1 SGHTA and CDR2 FQGTGA. Trimming at V came to 2 bases and at J to 8 bases, leaving 10 bases not matched to a gene. This CDR3 region has 15 residues. CDR3 residues: CASSLGEGKWGTQYF. Written as DNA, the CDR3 is TGTGCCAGCAGCTTAGGGGAGGGGAAATGGGGTACGCAGTATTTT.

Here the CDR3 reads CASSQERGGLETQYF. The CDR3 DNA follows: TGTGCCAGCAGCCAAGAACGGGGGGGACTGGAGACCCAGTACTTC. The chain recombines TRBV4-2 with TRBJ2-5; 8 bases agree with TRBD2. CDR1 is LGHNA, CDR2 YNFKEQ, per germline. Trimming took 0 bases from V and 5 from J; bases not matched to a gene: 5. The CDR3 sequence is 15 residues long.